Listed below are T cell receptor beta chains from one sample, sequenced in a study of cytomegalovirus exposure and HLA in healthy donors. TCRdb keeps only in-frame clones here, not all; method: immunoSEQ multiplex PCR. The data show some 170,000 clones, about 83% seen once. Sequencing was carried out using PBMCs. All receptors derive from a woman aged 25 to 39 in good health and CMV-seronegative. CDR3s include the opening cysteine and the closing phenylalanine or tryptophan. Fields, in order: CDR3 length, clone size, D gene, V gene, J gene, CDR3 protein, CDR3 DNA. D genes are given only for firm matches. Clone size is shown for a subset of rows, as once, few, many or a class of expanded clone.

13	-	-	TRBV5-4	TRBJ1-1	CASSSTVNTEAFF	TGTGCCAGCAGTTCGACAGTGAACACTGAAGCTTTCTTT
13	-	TRBD1	TRBV5-1	TRBJ2-7	CASSSGTGDEQYF	TGCGCCAGCAGCTCGGGGACAGGGGACGAGCAGTACTTC
15	-	-	TRBV19	TRBJ2-2	CASSIGQVNTGELFF	TGTGCCAGTAGTATAGGACAGGTGAACACCGGGGAGCTGTTTTTT
13	many	-	TRBV28	TRBJ2-3	CASSLTSPNTQYF	TGTGCCAGCAGTTTAACTAGCCCCAATACGCAGTATTTT
12	-	-	TRBV5-6	TRBJ1-5	CASSSRVQPQHF	TGTGCCAGCAGCTCACGGGTTCAGCCCCAGCATTTT
14	-	TRBD1	TRBV5-1	TRBJ2-3	CASSGQGVTDTQYF	TGCGCCAGCAGTGGGCAGGGGGTTACAGATACGCAGTATTTT
15	-	TRBD1	TRBV4-1	TRBJ2-7	CASSQLGQVSYEQYF	TGCGCCAGCAGCCAACTGGGACAGGTCAGCTACGAGCAGTACTTC
16	-	-	TRBV11-3	TRBJ2-2	CASSFDQGGSTGELFF	TGTGCCAGCAGCTTCGACCAGGGTGGTAGCACCGGGGAGCTGTTTTTT
14	-	-	TRBV7-8	TRBJ1-3	CASSLLGTGNTIYF	TGTGCCAGCAGCTTACTAGGCACTGGAAACACCATATATTTT
14	-	-	TRBV25-1	TRBJ2-5	CASSEVSGWETQYF	TGTGCCAGCAGTGAGGTGTCAGGATGGGAGACCCAGTACTTC
15	-	-	TRBV28	TRBJ2-3	CASKWYGDSTDTQYF	TGTGCCAGCAAGTGGTATGGAGACAGCACAGATACGCAGTATTTT
15	-	-	TRBV6-5	TRBJ1-1	CASSKGHLMNTEAFF	TGTGCCAGCAGCAAGGGACACCTCATGAACACTGAAGCTTTCTTT
15	-	-	TRBV4-3	TRBJ1-5	CASSQVVDTSEPQHF	TGCGCCAGCAGCCAAGTTGTAGACACGTCGGAGCCCCAGCATTTT
15	-	-	TRBV29-1	TRBJ2-2	CSVEVGEANTGELFF	TGCAGCGTTGAAGTAGGGGAAGCGAACACCGGGGAGCTGTTTTTT
14	-	-	TRBV18	TRBJ1-1	CASSPGGWDTEAFF	TGTGCCAGCTCACCAGGGGGGTGGGACACTGAAGCTTTCTTT
16	-	TRBD2	TRBV9	TRBJ2-1	CASSVADSGAYNEQFF	TGTGCCAGCAGCGTAGCTGATAGCGGGGCATACAATGAGCAGTTCTTC
13	-	TRBD1	TRBV6-6	TRBJ1-2	CASSPTGDYGYTF	TGTGCCAGCAGTCCGACAGGGGACTATGGCTACACCTTC
11	once	TRBD2	TRBV28	TRBJ2-7	CASSSGLPGYF	TGTGCCAGCAGTTCGGGACTACCAGGGTACTTC
16	-	TRBD1	TRBV9	TRBJ2-5	CASSVGQGAPAQTQYF	TGTGCCAGCAGCGTTGGACAGGGAGCCCCCGCGCAGACCCAGTACTTC
14	few	-	TRBV6-1	TRBJ1-1	CASSVQGLDTEAFF	TGTGCCAGCAGCGTACAGGGTTTGGACACTGAAGCTTTCTTT
16	-	TRBD1	TRBV5-4	TRBJ1-5	CASSLAGTGADQPQHF	TGTGCCAGCAGCTTGGCCGGGACAGGGGCGGATCAGCCCCAGCATTTT
15	-	TRBD1	TRBV7-9	TRBJ1-2	CASSSQGPIGYGYTF	TGTGCCAGCAGCTCACAGGGGCCCATTGGGTATGGCTACACCTTC
13	-	TRBD1	TRBV19	TRBJ1-4	CASSDREREKLFF	TGTGCCAGCTCGGACAGGGAAAGGGAAAAACTGTTTTTT
18	-	-	TRBV7-3	TRBJ2-1	CASSLRGVGGSGYNEQFF	TGTGCCAGCAGCTTAAGGGGGGTTGGTGGGAGTGGGTACAATGAGCAGTTCTTC
13	-	-	TRBV15	TRBJ2-5	CATSRDPQETQYF	TGTGCCACCAGCAGAGACCCGCAAGAGACCCAGTACTTC
15	-	TRBD1	TRBV4-3	TRBJ1-2	CASSQRTGVGYGYTF	TGCGCCAGCAGCCAACGTACAGGGGTTGGGTATGGCTACACCTTC
14	-	-	TRBV14	TRBJ2-7	CASSQDLVVHEQYF	TGTGCCAGCAGCCAAGACCTAGTGGTCCACGAGCAGTACTTC
15	-	-	TRBV6-5	TRBJ2-2	CASSYAGQHTGELFF	TGTGCCAGCAGTTACGCGGGACAGCACACCGGGGAGCTGTTTTTT
14	-	-	TRBV5-1	TRBJ2-1	CASSQEGANNEQFF	TGCGCCAGCAGCCAGGAGGGGGCGAACAATGAGCAGTTCTTC
15	once	TRBD1	TRBV28	TRBJ1-5	CASSPTGTGFQPQHF	TGTGCCAGCAGTCCCACCGGGACAGGGTTTCAGCCCCAGCATTTT
11	-	-	TRBV27	TRBJ2-1	CASSRQREQFF	TGTGCCAGCAGTCGCCAGCGGGAGCAGTTCTTC
15	-	-	TRBV5-4	TRBJ1-4	CASSYDPGRGEKLFF	TGTGCCAGCAGCTACGACCCGGGGAGGGGTGAAAAACTGTTTTTT
13	-	-	TRBV19	TRBJ1-5	CASVGGSNQPQHF	TGTGCCAGTGTGGGGGGTAGCAATCAGCCCCAGCATTTT
12	-	-	TRBV5-1	TRBJ1-2	CASSRENYGYTF	TGCGCCAGCAGTCGAGAGAACTATGGCTACACCTTC
12	-	-	TRBV19	TRBJ2-2	CASSIYTGELFF	TGTGCCAGTAGTATCTACACCGGGGAGCTGTTTTTT
13	-	-	TRBV27	TRBJ2-3	CASSLVGTDTQYF	TGTGCCAGCAGTTTAGTAGGCACAGATACGCAGTATTTT
15	-	TRBD1	TRBV6-5	TRBJ1-2	CASSYPGTGDYGYTF	TGTGCCAGCAGTTACCCCGGGACAGGTGACTATGGCTACACCTTC
14	-	-	TRBV19	TRBJ1-3	CASLTPSSGNTIYF	TGTGCCAGTCTTACACCCAGCTCTGGAAACACCATATATTTT
14	once	-	TRBV27	TRBJ1-2	CASSLSGGIVGYTF	TGTGCCAGCAGTTTATCGGGGGGGATCGTCGGCTACACCTTC
14	few	TRBD1	TRBV6-1	TRBJ1-1	CASKRQGVNTEAFF	TGTGCCAGCAAAAGACAGGGCGTGAACACTGAAGCTTTCTTT
11	-	-	TRBV6-1	TRBJ2-7	CASRSQSEQYF	TGTGCCAGCAGGTCACAGAGCGAGCAGTACTTC
15	-	-	TRBV30	TRBJ1-3	CAWSAGWGAGNTIYF	TGTGCCTGGAGTGCGGGCTGGGGGGCTGGAAACACCATATATTTT
15	-	TRBD2	TRBV5-4	TRBJ2-7	CASSVGLAEGREQYF	TGTGCCAGCAGCGTGGGACTAGCGGAGGGCCGGGAGCAGTACTTC
15	-	-	TRBV15	TRBJ2-7	CATSRVLAGGLEQYF	TGTGCCACCAGCAGAGTGTTGGCAGGGGGGCTCGAGCAGTACTTC
15	once	-	TRBV14	TRBJ2-7	CASSQEWGEPYEQYF	TGTGCCAGCAGCCAAGAATGGGGAGAACCCTACGAGCAGTACTTC
17	-	TRBD1	TRBV5-1	TRBJ2-7	CASSLGDRGREAYEQYF	TGCGCCAGCAGCTTGGGGGACAGGGGGCGCGAGGCCTACGAGCAGTACTTC
13	-	TRBD2	TRBV7-3	TRBJ2-7	CASSYRGGYEQYF	TGTGCCAGCAGCTACCGGGGGGGTTACGAGCAGTACTTC
14	-	-	TRBV10-1	TRBJ1-4	CASSESGLNEKLFF	TGCGCCAGCAGTGAATCGGGACTGAATGAAAAACTGTTTTTT
12	-	-	TRBV2	TRBJ2-5	CASGGAGETQYF	TGTGCCAGCGGGGGGGCAGGCGAGACCCAGTACTTC
14	-	-	TRBV7-2	TRBJ1-2	CASSQTGVHYGYTF	TGTGCCAGCAGCCAAACGGGGGTTCACTATGGCTACACCTTC
16	once	TRBD1	TRBV6-5	TRBJ1-2	CASSYTRTGVSYGYTF	TGTGCCAGCAGTTACACGCGGACAGGGGTATCCTATGGCTACACCTTC